The rows below give T cell receptor beta chains drawn from one sample of a study of CD8 T cells in Susac syndrome. TCRdb itself ran the immunoSEQ multiplex PCR reads through MiXCR, one entry per CDR3 protein. This sample has roughly 250,000 distinct CDR3 sequences, with 90% to 96% found just once. Sequenced sample: CD4+ T cells from PBMCs. Receptors originate from a human donor with Susac syndrome. CDR3s include the opening cysteine and the closing phenylalanine or tryptophan. A D gene is named only where the DNA matches it firmly. The size field is filled for only some rows; it gives once, few, many or a size class.

abundance	d_gene	v_gene	j_gene	CDR3nt	CDR3aa
-	TRBD2	TRBV20-1	TRBJ2-3	TGCAGTGCTAGAGAGGCGGGAGTAGGAGATACGCAGTATTTT	CSAREAGVGDTQYF
-	-	TRBV24-1	TRBJ2-5	TGTGCCACCAGTGACTTTACCCTGCACAAGCTTCGGGCTGGAGAGACCCAGTACTTC	CATSDFTLHKLRAGETQYF
-	-	TRBV30	TRBJ1-5	TGTGCCTGGAGCGGGGCTGTTAGCAATCAGCCCCAGCATTTT	CAWSGAVSNQPQHF
-	-	TRBV29-1	TRBJ1-1	TGCAGCCAAGGTATGGTGGGCGCGGACACTGAAGCTTTCTTT	CSQGMVGADTEAFF
-	TRBD1	TRBV20-1	TRBJ1-1	TGCAGTGCTACCAGACAGGGTCGAACTGAAGCTTTCTTT	CSATRQGRTEAFF
-	TRBD2	TRBV5-6	TRBJ2-1	TGTGCCAGCAGGAGACTAGCGGGAAACTACAATGAGCAGTTCTTC	CASRRLAGNYNEQFF
-	-	TRBV15	TRBJ2-2	TGTGCCACCAGCAGCCTAGGATGGCTCACCGGGGAGCTGTTTTTT	CATSSLGWLTGELFF
-	-	TRBV4-1	TRBJ1-1	TGCGCCAGCAGCCAAGTGGACATTGGGATCACTGAAGCTTTCTTT	CASSQVDIGITEAFF
once	-	TRBV2	TRBJ2-1	TGTGCCAGCAGTGACAGTAACTCCTACAATGAGCAGTTCTTC	CASSDSNSYNEQFF
-	-	TRBV5-1	TRBJ2-1	TGCGCCAGCAGGGTCAGCGGTTCCTACAATGAGCAGTTCTTC	CASRVSGSYNEQFF
-	TRBD1	TRBV24-1	TRBJ2-1	TGTGCCACCAGTGATAAGGGACAGGGGGCGTACAATGAGCAGTTCTTC	CATSDKGQGAYNEQFF
-	TRBD1	TRBV23-1	TRBJ1-5	TGCGCAACTGGGGACAGGGGATGCAATCAGCCCCAGCATTTT	CATGDRGCNQPQHF
-	-	TRBV5-1	TRBJ2-1	TGCGCCAGCAGCTTGGAAGGGATAGAGCACAATGAGCAGTTCTTC	CASSLEGIEHNEQFF
-	TRBD1	TRBV28	TRBJ1-1	TGTGCCAGCAAAATAGGACAGGCGAACACTGAAGCTTTCTTT	CASKIGQANTEAFF
-	-	TRBV7-2	TRBJ1-1	TGTGCCAGCAGCCCGTCAATGGGCCGGACTGAAGCTTTCTTT	CASSPSMGRTEAFF